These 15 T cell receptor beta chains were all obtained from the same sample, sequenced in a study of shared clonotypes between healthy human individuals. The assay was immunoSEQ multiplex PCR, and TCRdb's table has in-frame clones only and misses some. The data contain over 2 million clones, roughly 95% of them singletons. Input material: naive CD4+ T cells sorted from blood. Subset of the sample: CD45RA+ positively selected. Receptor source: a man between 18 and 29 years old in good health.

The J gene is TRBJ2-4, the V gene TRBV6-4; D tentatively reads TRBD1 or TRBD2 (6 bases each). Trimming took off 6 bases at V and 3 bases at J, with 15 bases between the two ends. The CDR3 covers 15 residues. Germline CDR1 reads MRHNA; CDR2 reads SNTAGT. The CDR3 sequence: CASSEGGLGKNIQYF. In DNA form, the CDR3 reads TGTGCCAGCAGCGAGGGGGGATTGGGCAAAAACATTCAGTACTTC.

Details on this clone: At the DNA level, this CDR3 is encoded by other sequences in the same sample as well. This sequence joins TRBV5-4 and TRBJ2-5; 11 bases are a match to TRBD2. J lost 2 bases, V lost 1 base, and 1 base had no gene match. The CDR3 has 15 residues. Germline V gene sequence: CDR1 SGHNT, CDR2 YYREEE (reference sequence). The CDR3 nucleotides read TGTGCCAGCAGCTTGCTAGCGGGGGGACAAGAGACCCAGTACTTC. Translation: CASSLLAGGQETQYF.

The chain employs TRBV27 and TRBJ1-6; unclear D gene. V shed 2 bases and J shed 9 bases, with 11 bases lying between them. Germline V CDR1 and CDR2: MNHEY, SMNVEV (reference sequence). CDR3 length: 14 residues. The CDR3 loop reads CASSLGGFLSPLHF. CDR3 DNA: TGTGCCAGCAGTTTAGGAGGGTTCCTTTCACCCCTCCACTTT.

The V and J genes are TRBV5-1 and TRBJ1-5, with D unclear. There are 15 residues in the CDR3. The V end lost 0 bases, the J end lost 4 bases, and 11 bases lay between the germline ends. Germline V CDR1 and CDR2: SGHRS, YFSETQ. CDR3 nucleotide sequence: TGCGCCAGCAGCTTGGATGGGGAAGGAAATCAGCCCCAGCATTTT. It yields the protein CASSLDGEGNQPQHF. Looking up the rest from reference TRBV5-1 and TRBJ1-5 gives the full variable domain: KAGVTQTPRYLIKTRGQQVTLSCSPISGHRSVSWYQQTPGQGLQFLFEYFSETQRNKGNFPGRFSGRQFSNSRSEMNVSTLELGDSALYLCASSLDGEGNQPQHFGDGTRLSIL.

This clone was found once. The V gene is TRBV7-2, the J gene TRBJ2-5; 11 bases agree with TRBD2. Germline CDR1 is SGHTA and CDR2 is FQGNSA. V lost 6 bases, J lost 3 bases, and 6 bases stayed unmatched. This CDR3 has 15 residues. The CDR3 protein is CASRGTSGSKETQYF. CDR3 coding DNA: TGTGCCAGCAGGGGGACTAGCGGTTCTAAAGAGACCCAGTACTTC.

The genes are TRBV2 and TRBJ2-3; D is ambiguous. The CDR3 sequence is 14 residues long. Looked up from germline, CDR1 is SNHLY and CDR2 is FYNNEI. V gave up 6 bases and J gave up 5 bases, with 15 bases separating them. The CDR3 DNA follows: TGTGCCAGCAGCCGATCCGTTTCATTAGATACGCAGTATTTT. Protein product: CASSRSVSLDTQYF.

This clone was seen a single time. CDR3 nucleotide sequence: TGTGCCAGCTCAGGGGGGACGACTGAAGCTTTCTTT. This translates into CASSGGTTEAFF. The V and J genes are TRBV18 and TRBJ1-1; D might be TRBD1 (5 bases). The length of the CDR3 is 12 residues. Trimming took off 5 bases at V and 5 bases at J, with 9 bases between the two ends. Germline CDR1 KGHSH, CDR2 LQKENI.

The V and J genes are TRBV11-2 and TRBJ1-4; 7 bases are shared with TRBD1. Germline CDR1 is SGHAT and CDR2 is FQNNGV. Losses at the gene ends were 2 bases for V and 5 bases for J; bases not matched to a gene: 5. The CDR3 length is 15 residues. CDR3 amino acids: CASSLQTGPNEKLFF. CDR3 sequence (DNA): TGTGCCAGCAGCTTACAGACAGGGCCCAATGAAAAACTGTTTTTT.

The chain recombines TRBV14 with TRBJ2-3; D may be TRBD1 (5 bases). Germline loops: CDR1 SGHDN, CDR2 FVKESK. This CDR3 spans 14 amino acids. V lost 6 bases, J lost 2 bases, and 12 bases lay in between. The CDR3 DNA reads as TGTGCCAGCAGGCGTACAGGTTACACAGATACGCAGTATTTT. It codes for CASRRTGYTDTQYF.

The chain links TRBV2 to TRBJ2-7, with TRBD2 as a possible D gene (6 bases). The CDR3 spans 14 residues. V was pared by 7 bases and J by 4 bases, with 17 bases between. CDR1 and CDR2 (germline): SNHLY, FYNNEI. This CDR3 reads CASMEREIAYEQYF. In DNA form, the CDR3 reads TGTGCCAGCATGGAACGGGAGATTGCGTACGAGCAGTACTTC.

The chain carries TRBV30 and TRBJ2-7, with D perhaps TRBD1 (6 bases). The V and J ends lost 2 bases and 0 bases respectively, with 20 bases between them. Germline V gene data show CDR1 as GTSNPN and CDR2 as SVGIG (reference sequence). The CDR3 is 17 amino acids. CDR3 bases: TGTGCCTGGAGTAGGATGTTGACAGGTCCCCTCTCCTACGAGCAGTACTTC. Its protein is CAWSRMLTGPLSYEQYF. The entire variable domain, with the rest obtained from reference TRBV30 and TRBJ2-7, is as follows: SQTIHQWPATLVQPVGSPLSLECTVEGTSNPNLYWYRQAAGRGLQLLFYSVGIGQISSEVPQNLSASRPQDRQFILSSKKLLLSDSGFYLCAWSRMLTGPLSYEQYFGPGTRLTVT.

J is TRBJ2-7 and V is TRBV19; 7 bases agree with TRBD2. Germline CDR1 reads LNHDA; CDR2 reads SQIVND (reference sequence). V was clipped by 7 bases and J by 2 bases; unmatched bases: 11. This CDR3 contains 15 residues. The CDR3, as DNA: TGTGCCAGTAATCCTGGGGGAGGGATACCCTACGAGCAGTACTTC. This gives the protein CASNPGGGIPYEQYF.

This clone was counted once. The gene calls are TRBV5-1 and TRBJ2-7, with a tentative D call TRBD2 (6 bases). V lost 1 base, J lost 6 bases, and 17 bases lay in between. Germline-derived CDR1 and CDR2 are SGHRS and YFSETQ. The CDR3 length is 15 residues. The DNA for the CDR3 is TGCGCCAGCAGCTTGAATTATTTCGGGGGAGCCGAGCAGTACTTC. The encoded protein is CASSLNYFGGAEQYF.

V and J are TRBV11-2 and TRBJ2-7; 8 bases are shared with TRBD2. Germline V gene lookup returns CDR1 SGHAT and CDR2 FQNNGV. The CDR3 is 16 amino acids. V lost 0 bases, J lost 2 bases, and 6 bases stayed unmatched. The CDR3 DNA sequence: TGTGCCAGCAGCTTAGAGGGGGCGGGAGGACCCTACGAGCAGTACTTC. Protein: CASSLEGAGGPYEQYF.

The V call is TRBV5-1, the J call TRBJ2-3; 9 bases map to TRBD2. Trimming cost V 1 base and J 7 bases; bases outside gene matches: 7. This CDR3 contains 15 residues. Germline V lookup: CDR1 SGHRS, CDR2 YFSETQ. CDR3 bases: TGCGCCAGCAGCTTGTATAGCGGGGGAGCCAATACGCAGTATTTT. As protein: CASSLYSGGANTQYF.